The rows below give T cell receptor beta chains drawn from one sample of a study of PD-1 blockade in classical Hodgkin lymphoma. Generated by immunoSEQ multiplex PCR, the TCRdb table keeps only in-frame clones and is missing some. This table has around 15,000 clones, around 82% appearing once. Sequencing used peripheral blood mononuclear cells (PBMCs), obtained before the fourth cycle of nivolumab. These receptor sequences come from a human donor with classical Hodgkin lymphoma. Both conserved end residues are part of each CDR3. The D gene is left open where the match is weak. Some rows mark clone size as missing; the rest say once, few, many or name a class of expanded clone.

V	D	length	J	size	DNA	CDR3
TRBV19	-	15	TRBJ2-5	-	TGTGCCAGTAGTCGCTTTCCGGGGTCCGGAGAGACCCAGTACTTC	CASSRFPGSGETQYF
TRBV5-1	TRBD2	16	TRBJ2-3	-	TGCGCCAGCAGCTTGATGCGGGGGGCTAGCACAGATACGCAGTATTTT	CASSLMRGASTDTQYF
TRBV5-1	TRBD1	13	TRBJ1-2	-	TGCGCCAGCAGCAAGACAGGGTCCTATGGCTACACCTTC	CASSKTGSYGYTF
TRBV5-1	TRBD1	14	TRBJ2-5	-	TGCGCCAGCATGGGACAGGGGGCTGGAGAGACCCAGTACTTC	CASMGQGAGETQYF
TRBV4-3	-	14	TRBJ2-7	once	TGCGCCAGCAGCCAAGATTTAGGATCCTACGAGCAGTACTTC	CASSQDLGSYEQYF
TRBV5-1	TRBD1	14	TRBJ1-1	-	TGCGCCAGCAGCTTGACAGGGGGGAGCACTGAAGCTTTCTTT	CASSLTGGSTEAFF
TRBV4-2	-	13	TRBJ1-5	-	TGTGCCAGCAGCCAATCCGGCAATCAGCCCCAGCATTTT	CASSQSGNQPQHF
TRBV19	-	15	TRBJ1-2	-	TGTGCCAGTAGTCCAAGCCTGGTCTCACTTCGTGGCTACACCTTC	CASSPSLVSLRGYTF
TRBV4-1	-	16	TRBJ1-1	once	TGCGCCAGCAGCCAAGATCGGGGGGGAGAAAACACTGAAGCTTTCTTT	CASSQDRGGENTEAFF
TRBV2	-	13	TRBJ1-2	-	TGTGCCAGCAGAGAACAGGGTCACTATGGCTACACCTTC	CASREQGHYGYTF
TRBV5-1	-	14	TRBJ1-5	once	TGCGCCAGCAGCCCTGGCCCGGAGGGTCAGCCCCAGCATTTT	CASSPGPEGQPQHF
TRBV11-3	TRBD1	16	TRBJ1-1	-	TGTGCCAGCAGAATCACAGGGGGCGCGAAGAACACTGAAGCTTTCTTT	CASRITGGAKNTEAFF
TRBV2	-	14	TRBJ1-2	-	TGTGCCAGCAGGGTAGACAGCACTGGGGGTGGCTACACCTTC	CASRVDSTGGGYTF
TRBV6-5	TRBD1	14	TRBJ1-2	-	TGTGCCAGCAGGACCGGGACAGGGGGTGATGGCTACACCTTC	CASRTGTGGDGYTF
TRBV18	-	13	TRBJ1-4	few	TGTGCCAGCTCACGAGAGTCGGGGGAAAAACTGTTTTTT	CASSRESGEKLFF
TRBV5-1	-	14	TRBJ1-6	-	TGCGCCAGCAGCCCGGGCGTTGATTCGGGACCCCTCCACTTT	CASSPGVDSGPLHF
TRBV11-2	TRBD1	17	TRBJ1-6	-	TGTGCCAGCAGCTTATTCGGACAGGGATCCTATAATTCACCCCTCCACTTT	CASSLFGQGSYNSPLHF
TRBV4-3	-	15	TRBJ2-7	-	TGCGCCAGCAGCCGAGGGACGTATAGCTCCTACGAGCAGTACTTC	CASSRGTYSSYEQYF
TRBV7-7	TRBD2	15	TRBJ2-5	-	TGTGCTAGCAGCTTAGTGGCGGGGGGGCAGGAGACCCAGTACTTC	CASSLVAGGQETQYF
TRBV19	-	14	TRBJ1-2	-	TGTGCCAGTAGTACTATGGGACGGATATATGGCTACACCTTC	CASSTMGRIYGYTF
TRBV5-4	-	13	TRBJ1-2	-	TGTGCCAGCAGACTGGACGGAAACTATGGCTACACCTTC	CASRLDGNYGYTF
TRBV9	-	17	TRBJ1-4	-	TGTGCCAGCAGCCCTATGGGGGGAGCCGGGGGTAATGAAAAACTGTTTTTT	CASSPMGGAGGNEKLFF
TRBV7-8	TRBD1	16	TRBJ1-2	-	TGTGCCAGCAGCCCTACCAGACAGGGATCTTCATATGGCTACACCTTC	CASSPTRQGSSYGYTF
TRBV27	-	15	TRBJ2-2	-	TGTGCCAGCAGTTTGAGGGGGGGCTACACCGGGGAGCTGTTTTTT	CASSLRGGYTGELFF
TRBV19	-	15	TRBJ2-6	-	TGTGCCAGTAGTTTTTTGGTCTCTGGGGCCAACGTCCTGACTTTC	CASSFLVSGANVLTF
TRBV5-1	TRBD1	15	TRBJ1-1	-	TGCGCCAGCAGCACACAGGGGGCCGTGAACACTGAAGCTTTCTTT	CASSTQGAVNTEAFF
TRBV5-1	-	13	TRBJ1-1	-	TGCGCCAGCAGCTTCCAGGTGAACACTGAAGCTTTCTTT	CASSFQVNTEAFF
TRBV30	TRBD2	13	TRBJ2-3	-	TGTGCCGGCGGGACTAGATTCTCAGATACGCAGTATTTT	CAGGTRFSDTQYF